This T cell receptor (beta chain) was captured in a study of Graves' ophthalmopathy and Graves' hyperthyroidism. This clonotype was recorded at least ten times. The antigen remains undetermined. The TCR beta CDR3 regions underwent amplification from RNA transcripts. After a first-round RT-PCR with HTBI primers, a second-round multiplex PCR was run. Via MiXCR, TCRdb re-called the multiplex PCR reads, giving one row per CDR3 protein. The sample includes some 350,000 distinct CDR3 sequences, about a sixth of them seen just once. CDR1 is MDHEN, CDR2 SYDVKM, per germline. CDR3 length: 12 amino acids. Trimming removed 5 bases from V and 6 bases from J, with 10 bases in between. Notes on the study in general: Sensitivity of approximately 90% and specificity of around 80% were achieved when a 13-signature model separated ophthalmopathy from stable hyperthyroidism.

Patients in the hyperthyroidism group, adults aged 18 to 65, were newly diagnosed, under 2 months' duration. A volume of 8.5 to 10 ml of fresh peripheral blood supplied the PBMCs. The chain is built from TRBV28 and TRBJ1-2; D is unclear. The TCR originated in an adult woman with stable Graves' hyperthyroidism. Input material: peripheral blood. For the CDR3, the DNA is TGTGCCAGCAGTCCCCCAAGAAATGGCTACACCTTC. This sequence encodes CASSPPRNGYTF.